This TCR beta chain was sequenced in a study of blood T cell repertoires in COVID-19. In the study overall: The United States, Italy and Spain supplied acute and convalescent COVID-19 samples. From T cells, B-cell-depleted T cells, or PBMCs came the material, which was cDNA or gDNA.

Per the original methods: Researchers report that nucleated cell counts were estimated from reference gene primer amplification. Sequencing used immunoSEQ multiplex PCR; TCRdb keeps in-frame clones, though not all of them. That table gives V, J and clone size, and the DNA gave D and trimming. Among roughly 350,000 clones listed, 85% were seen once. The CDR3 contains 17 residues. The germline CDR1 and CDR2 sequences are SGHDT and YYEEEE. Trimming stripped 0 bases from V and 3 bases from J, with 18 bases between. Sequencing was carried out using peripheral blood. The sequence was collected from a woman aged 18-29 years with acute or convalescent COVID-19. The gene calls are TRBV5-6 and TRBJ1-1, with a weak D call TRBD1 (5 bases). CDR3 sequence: CASSLAQGVGYDTEAFF. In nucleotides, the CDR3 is TGTGCCAGCAGCTTGGCCCAGGGCGTAGGTTATGACACTGAAGCTTTCTTT.